The following is a TCR beta chain sequence with its context. As processed by the authors: Reference gene primers were amplified, and this amplification served to estimate nucleated cell counts. The data were produced by immunoSEQ multiplex PCR, yet TCRdb's version contains in-frame clones alone and is incomplete. D and trimming come from the DNA, and the V and J calls and clone size come from that table. This sample has roughly 80,000 clones, with about nine tenths found just once. This entry comes from a study of blood T cell repertoires in COVID-19. Germline assignment: CDR1 MRHNA and CDR2 SNTAGT. The CDR3 extends over 18 amino acids. Trimming cost V 0 bases and J 0 bases, with 15 bases left between them.

Sequencing was done on a sample of peripheral blood. The genes are TRBV6-4 and TRBJ2-4, with D possibly matching TRBD1 (5 bases). This receptor was obtained from a man between 45 and 60 years old with COVID-19, enrolled during active disease. DNA of the CDR3: TGTGCCAGCAGTGACTCCTTACCGGACATCCAAGCCAAAAACATTCAGTACTTC. Protein sequence: CASSDSLPDIQAKNIQYF.